The entry below gives a single T cell receptor (beta chain) sequence along with its context. Its cognate antigen is unknown. Quantitative 5'-RACE with molecular barcodes generated TCR beta libraries. TCRdb reanalysed the 5' RACE reads using MiXCR and keeps one entry per CDR3 protein. The sample has 800,000 to 900,000 distinct CDR3 sequences, about an eighth seen once. The sample is drawn from a study of CD8 T cells in ankylosing spondylitis. General study findings and limits: Matched ankylosing spondylitis synovial fluid reportedly showed significant enrichment of disease-linked clones. A TCR beta motif made of fewer than 10 highly homologous variants seemed typical of ankylosing spondylitis blood.

Trimming took off 2 bases at V and 0 bases at J, with 8 bases between the two ends. Germline-derived CDR1 and CDR2 are MDHEN and SYDVKM. The CDR3 is 15 amino acids. The J gene is TRBJ2-1, the V gene TRBV28; no clear D gene. This clonotype was sampled from a male donor with ankylosing spondylitis. The specimen sequenced was blood, either unsorted or a sorted T cell fraction (not recorded which). CDR3 sequence: CASSLKSLSYNEQFF. The CDR3, as DNA: TGTGCCAGCAGTTTAAAGAGTCTCTCCTACAATGAGCAGTTCTTC.